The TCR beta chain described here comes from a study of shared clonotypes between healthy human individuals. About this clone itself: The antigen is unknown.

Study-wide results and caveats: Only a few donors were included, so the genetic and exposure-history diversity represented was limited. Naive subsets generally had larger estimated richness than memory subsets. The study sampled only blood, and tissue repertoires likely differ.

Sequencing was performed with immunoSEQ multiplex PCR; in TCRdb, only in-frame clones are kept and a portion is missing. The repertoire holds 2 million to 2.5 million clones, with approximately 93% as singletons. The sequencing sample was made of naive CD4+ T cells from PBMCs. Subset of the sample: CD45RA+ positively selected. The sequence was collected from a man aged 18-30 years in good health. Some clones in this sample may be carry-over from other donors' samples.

CDR3 in DNA: TGTGCCAGTAGTATAGGACCTAGCCCTAGCAATCAGCCCCAGCATTTT. This translates into CASSIGPSPSNQPQHF. The chain carries TRBV19 and TRBJ1-5; no definite D call. The V end was cut by 1 base, the J end by 0 bases, with 10 bases between. From germline, CDR1 is LNHDA and CDR2 SQIVND (reference sequence). This CDR3 spans 16 amino acids.